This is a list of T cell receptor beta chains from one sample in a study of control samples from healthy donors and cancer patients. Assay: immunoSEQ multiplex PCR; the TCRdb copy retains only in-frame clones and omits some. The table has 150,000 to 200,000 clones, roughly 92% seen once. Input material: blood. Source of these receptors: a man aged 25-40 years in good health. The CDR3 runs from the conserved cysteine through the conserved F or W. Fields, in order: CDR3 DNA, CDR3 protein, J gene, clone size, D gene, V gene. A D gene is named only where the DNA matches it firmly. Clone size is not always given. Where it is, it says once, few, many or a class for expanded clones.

DNA: TGTGCCAGCAGCCTGGGACTAGGGAGCTACGAGCAGTACTTC
CDR3: CASSLGLGSYEQYF
J: TRBJ2-7
size: .
D: TRBD2
V: TRBV4-2

DNA: TGCGCCAGCAGCTCAGGGAGGGGGGGCCCCACAGATACGCAGTATTTT
CDR3: CASSSGRGGPTDTQYF
J: TRBJ2-3
size: .
D: .
V: TRBV5-1

DNA: TGTGCCACCAGCGACCCCTCCGCGGGGCCCCACCCCGAGACCCAGTACTTC
CDR3: CATSDPSAGPHPETQYF
J: TRBJ2-5
size: .
D: .
V: TRBV24-1

DNA: TGTGCCACCAGTGATCCCCGGGACACCACCTACAATGAGCAGTTCTTC
CDR3: CATSDPRDTTYNEQFF
J: TRBJ2-1
size: .
D: .
V: TRBV24-1

DNA: TGTGCCAGCAGTTTCGCGGACAGGGGATCTTCACCCCTCCACTTT
CDR3: CASSFADRGSSPLHF
J: TRBJ1-6
size: .
D: TRBD1
V: TRBV6-5

DNA: TGTGCCAGCAGGGACGGATTAAATCAGCCCCAGCATTTT
CDR3: CASRDGLNQPQHF
J: TRBJ1-5
size: .
D: .
V: TRBV2

DNA: TGTGCCAGCAGCGCACAGGGGAGAAGCACCGGGGAGCTGTTTTTT
CDR3: CASSAQGRSTGELFF
J: TRBJ2-2
size: .
D: TRBD1
V: TRBV9

DNA: TGTGCCAGCTGGGGACAGGGATATGGCTACACCTTC
CDR3: CASWGQGYGYTF
J: TRBJ1-2
size: .
D: TRBD1
V: TRBV2

DNA: TGTGCCAGCAATCAACAGCGTGATCAGCCCCAGCATTTT
CDR3: CASNQQRDQPQHF
J: TRBJ1-5
size: .
D: .
V: TRBV21-1

DNA: TGTGCCAGCAGTTTTCCGACCGGGACAGGGGGTTTCCTGGGTTACAATGAGCAGTTCTTC
CDR3: CASSFPTGTGGFLGYNEQFF
J: TRBJ2-1
size: .
D: TRBD1
V: TRBV28

DNA: TGTGCCTGGAGTGTACCGGACAGATACTATGGCTACACCTTC
CDR3: CAWSVPDRYYGYTF
J: TRBJ1-2
size: once
D: .
V: TRBV30

DNA: TGCAGCGGTGATATTTGGGAGAACACTGAAGCTTTCTTT
CDR3: CSGDIWENTEAFF
J: TRBJ1-1
size: .
D: .
V: TRBV29-1

DNA: TGTGCCAGCAGTGGGGACATGTGGCTGCGGAAACTGTTTTTT
CDR3: CASSGDMWLRKLFF
J: TRBJ1-4
size: .
D: .
V: TRBV25-1

DNA: TGTGCCAGCAGCCAAGGAAGGTCCCTCCACTTT
CDR3: CASSQGRSLHF
J: TRBJ1-6
size: .
D: .
V: TRBV3-1/TRBV3-2

DNA: TGTGCCAGCAGTGAAATTTTGAGGGGCGCAACTAATGAAAAACTGTTTTTT
CDR3: CASSEILRGATNEKLFF
J: TRBJ1-4
size: .
D: .
V: TRBV2

DNA: TGTGCCAGCAGTGAACCTCTCTCTGGAAACACCATATATTTT
CDR3: CASSEPLSGNTIYF
J: TRBJ1-3
size: .
D: .
V: TRBV6-4

DNA: TGTGCCAGCAGTTACGGGCGGCCCGAAGCTTTCTTT
CDR3: CASSYGRPEAFF
J: TRBJ1-1
size: .
D: .
V: TRBV6-6

DNA: TGTGCCAGCAGCTTACGGACTAGCGGCCGTCCCTACGAGCAGTACTTC
CDR3: CASSLRTSGRPYEQYF
J: TRBJ2-7
size: once
D: TRBD2
V: TRBV7-2

DNA: TGTGCCAGCACCCTGGCCTATAATTCACCCCTCCACTTT
CDR3: CASTLAYNSPLHF
J: TRBJ1-6
size: .
D: .
V: TRBV27

DNA: TGTGCCAGCAGCGACGGAAACAGCCTTACACCCTACGAGCAGTACTTC
CDR3: CASSDGNSLTPYEQYF
J: TRBJ2-7
size: once
D: .
V: TRBV9

DNA: TGTGCCTGGAGTGTAGGGGTGGGGTCCTACGAGCAGTACTTC
CDR3: CAWSVGVGSYEQYF
J: TRBJ2-7
size: .
D: .
V: TRBV30

DNA: TGTGCCACCAGTTCTACAGGGGTCGGGGAGCTGTTTTTT
CDR3: CATSSTGVGELFF
J: TRBJ2-2
size: .
D: TRBD1
V: TRBV24-1